This T cell receptor beta chain was obtained from a study of radiotherapy plus CTLA-4 blockade in lung cancer. Study overall: An objective response was seen in about 17% of patients, and disease control in around 33%.

Regarding this clone: Its antigen is not known.

Assay: immunoSEQ multiplex PCR; the TCRdb copy retains only in-frame clones and omits some. In the table there are tens of thousands of clones, around 86% of which are singletons. Study results and caveats: Response was reportedly best predicted by early blood T cell clone dynamics, with interferon-beta.

The sample here was peripheral blood, taken from a patient treated with radiotherapy plus ipilimumab. The TCR was taken from a human donor with non-small cell lung cancer that progressed on radiotherapy plus ipilimumab.

CDR3 in amino acids: CASSPGGLSTRYTF. The CDR3, as DNA: TGTGCCAGCAGCCCCGGCGGACTGTCCACTCGCTACACCTTC. The chain recombines TRBV11-1 with TRBJ1-2; D gene uncertain. CDR3 length: 14 amino acids. The germline V gene encodes CDR1 SGHAT and CDR2 FQDESV (reference sequence). V was clipped by 5 bases and J by 9 bases, with 19 bases between them.